This T cell receptor beta chain emerged from a study of regulatory T cells in long-lasting Graves disease. Building of the TCR beta libraries involved iRepertoire HTBI primers and Arm-PCR of CDR3 regions. TCRdb re-analysed the multiplex PCR reads in MiXCR, keeping a single row per CDR3 protein. The sample consists of under 450,000 distinct CDR3 sequences, around 20% of them appearing once. This clonotype was detected ten times or more. V dropped 4 bases and J dropped 5; count of bases not matched to a gene: 3. Germline V gene lookup returns CDR1 KGHDR and CDR2 SFDVKD. This CDR3 spans 13 amino acids. Regarding time point: persistent/refractory GD, antithyroid drugs over 5 years with positive TRAb. PBMC RNA was the source of the TCR library.

The source was peripheral blood mononuclear cells (PBMCs), collected when the disease was refractory, from a patient treated with antithyroid drugs. J is TRBJ2-7 and V is TRBV24-1; 8 bases are shared with TRBD1. This TCR came from a female donor with Graves disease. This chain's CDR3 is CATSETDRDEQYF. CDR3 bases: TGTGCCACCAGTGAGACGGACAGGGACGAGCAGTACTTC.